The TCR beta chain described here comes from a study of post-analysis software for immune sequencing data. Study-wide points: Diversity measured as normalized Chao1 was significantly lower in multiple sclerosis patients than in controls. Comparison of patients with controls showed five TRBV segments more frequent in patients, TRBV5-6, TRBV5-1 and TRBV20-1 among them.

In germline, CDR1 is SQVTM, CDR2 ANQGSEA. Between the trimmed V and J ends, which lost 2 bases and 7 bases, there was a span of 9 bases. This CDR3 spans 12 amino acids. In regard to this clonotype: Its specificity is not known.

Unique molecular identifiers tagged the TCR beta cDNA libraries. TCRdb independently ran MiXCR on the PCR reads; one entry per CDR3 protein. The table lists 800,000 to 950,000 distinct CDR3 sequences, approximately 53% of them singletons. The material sequenced was blood. The rearrangement links TRBV29-1 to TRBJ2-1; the D is unclear. This receptor was obtained from a girl between 10 and 17 years old with multiple sclerosis. The CDR3 coding sequence is TGCAGCGTTGAAACGGCCCGGAATGAGCAGTTCTTC. Amino acids: CSVETARNEQFF.